This T cell receptor beta chain was obtained from a study of OX40 agonist ivuxolimab in advanced cancers. Notes on the study in general: With doses of 0.1 to 3.0 mg/kg, CD4+ and CD8+ blood T cells had undergone clonal expansion by week 6.

Only a few counts were recorded for this clone. Its specificity is not known. Using immunoSEQ multiplex PCR, the repertoire was profiled, and TCRdb retains in-frame clones only, with some absent. Of about 77,000 clones in the sample, 65% to 85% were seen once. Germline V gene data show CDR1 as SGHDT and CDR2 as YYEEEE. The CDR3 length is 16 residues. The V end was cut by 2 bases, the J end by 4 bases, with 13 bases between. Specimen: CD4+ or CD8+ T cells sorted from blood, collected in a trial of the OX40 agonist ivuxolimab. This sequence was found in an adult with an advanced solid tumor such as melanoma, head and neck, liver or kidney cancer. V and J are TRBV5-6 and TRBJ1-6; D uncertain. The DNA for the CDR3 is TGTGCCAGCAGCTTCGGCCCAACCCCTTATAATTCACCCCTCCACTTT. Translation: CASSFGPTPYNSPLHF.